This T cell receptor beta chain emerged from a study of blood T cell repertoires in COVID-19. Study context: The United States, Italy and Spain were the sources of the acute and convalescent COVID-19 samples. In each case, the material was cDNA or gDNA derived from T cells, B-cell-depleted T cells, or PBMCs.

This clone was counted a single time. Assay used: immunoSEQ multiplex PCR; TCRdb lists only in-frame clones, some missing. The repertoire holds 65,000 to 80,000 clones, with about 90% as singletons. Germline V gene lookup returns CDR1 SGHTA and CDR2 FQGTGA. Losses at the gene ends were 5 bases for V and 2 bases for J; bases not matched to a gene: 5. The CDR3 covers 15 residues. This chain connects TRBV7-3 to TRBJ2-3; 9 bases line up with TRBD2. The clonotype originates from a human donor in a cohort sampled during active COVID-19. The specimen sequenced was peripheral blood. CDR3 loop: CASSLTSGNTDTQYF. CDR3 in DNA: TGTGCCAGCAGCCTGACTAGCGGCAACACAGATACGCAGTATTTT.